This T cell receptor (beta chain) was recorded in a study of T cell clones after liver transplantation (dated by TCRdb to the late 2010s). A note on the overall study: Samples were obtained from ITN030ST, a randomized trial in which withdrawal of immunosuppression was attempted within 2 years of liver transplantation. Donor-reactive T cell clones were identified using TCRbeta sequencing after a pre-transplant mixed lymphocyte reaction and were then followed in post-transplant blood. As an antigen-independent comparator for the donor-reactive sequences, third party-reactive TCRbeta sequences from pre-transplant MLRs were identified as well. Of the eight recipients, a few were HCV-positive, while the remaining recipients had been transplanted for non-autoimmune, non-viral indications. No induction therapy was given to the subjects, and standard immunosuppression was administered until randomization at 12-24 months post-transplant. Tolerance meant complete immunosuppression withdrawal for at least one year without liver enzymes rising beyond twice the upper limit of normal. Blood samples were collected pre-transplant, pre-randomization before withdrawal, and post-randomization after either full withdrawal or failed withdrawal. The study cohort included 8 liver transplant recipients, of whom 3 were classified as tolerant and 5 as non-tolerant.

Counted from cysteine to phenylalanine, this CDR3 has 13 amino acids. The sequence is cut down to CDR3 DNA, 39 bases in frame from base 1. Relative to germline, V is 2 bases shorter and J is 5 bases shorter, with 10 bases between their ends. From the germline V gene, CDR1 is SGDLS and CDR2 is YYNGEE. For this clone: Its antigen target is currently unknown. Base qualities are missing; no much larger clone stands one base away.

The sample's time point label, decoded: pre-transplant. Thawed unstimulated PBMCs were stained for CD3, CD4 and CD8 and FACS-sorted into CD3+CD4+ and CD3+CD8+ populations. Randomization to immunosuppression withdrawal applied to every one of the 8 studied subjects. The Qiagen DNeasy Blood and Tissue Kit was used for genomic DNA isolation. Study-level results and caveats: Donor-reactive sequences decreased more than third party-reactive sequences, which suggests partial antigen-specific deletion that was not related to withdrawal success. Once repertoire turnover was taken into account, donor-reactive detection showed a significant reduction for CD4 in 7 of 8 subjects and for CD8 in 8 of 8. Because of small, heterogeneous patient numbers and non-standardized post-transplant time points, the conclusions were only preliminary. Circulating donor-reactive CD4 TCRbeta sequences fell significantly post-transplant in 5 of 8 subjects, irrespective of tolerance or HCV status. Low numbers of available donor cells limited the measurable donor-reactive repertoire in a couple of subjects. Because no allograft tissue specimens were available, donor-reactive T cells may have migrated into the graft instead of being deleted.

High-throughput TCRbeta CDR3 sequencing of frozen genomic DNA was performed by immunoSEQ, with PCR amplification, mapping, bias correction and internal controls included. For the original study's pipeline: Only productive rearrangements were retained, with each unique TCRbeta sequence defined by its CDR3 nucleotide sequence together with its V and J gene. For a sequence to be called donor-reactive, it needed a frequency of at least 0.01% and at least 5-fold expansion in CFSE-low cells compared with unstimulated pre-transplant cells. Per-subject minimum frequency thresholds, based on the lowest-template unstimulated sample, ensured at least 90% detection power. Jensen-Shannon divergence between the top 1000 TCRbeta sequences post- versus pre-transplant served as the measure of repertoire turnover. Two-sided Fisher's exact tests were used to test for changes in the detection of donor-reactive sequences. The immuneACCESS repertoire file appears here via TCRdb, limited to in-frame rearrangements. These files lack a portion of the clones; in checked studies, under half of the deficit traces to unresolved V genes, and the cause of the others is not known. V and J calls and clone size come straight from that table; D and trimming were deduced from the DNA. The table for this sample lists some 70,000 clones; about four fifths of them were counted only once. The ten largest clones take up about 0.6% of the sample.

The receptor chain draws on TRBV9 and TRBJ1-1, with TRBD1 as a weak D call on 5 bases. The specimen was CD4+ T cells from blood, collected before liver transplant. The clonotype originates from a human donor who received a liver transplant. The CDR3: CASSVSGLTEAFF. Here is the DNA: TGTGCCAGCAGCGTTTCAGGGCTGACTGAAGCTTTCTTT.